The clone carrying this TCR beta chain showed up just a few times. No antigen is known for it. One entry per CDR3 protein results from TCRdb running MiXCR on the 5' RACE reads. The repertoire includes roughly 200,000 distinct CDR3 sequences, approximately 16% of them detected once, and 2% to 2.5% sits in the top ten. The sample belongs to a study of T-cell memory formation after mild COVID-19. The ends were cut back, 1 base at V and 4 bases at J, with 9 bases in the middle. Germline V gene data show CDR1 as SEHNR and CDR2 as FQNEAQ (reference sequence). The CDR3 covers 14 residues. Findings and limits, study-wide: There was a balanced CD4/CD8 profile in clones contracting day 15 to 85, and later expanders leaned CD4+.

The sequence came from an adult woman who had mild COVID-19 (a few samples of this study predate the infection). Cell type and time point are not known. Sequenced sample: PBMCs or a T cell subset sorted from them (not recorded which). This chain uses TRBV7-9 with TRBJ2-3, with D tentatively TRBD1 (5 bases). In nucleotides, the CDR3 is TGTGCCAGCAGCTTAGATGGGGCGGCAGATACGCAGTATTTT. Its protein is CASSLDGAADTQYF.